What follows are 6 T cell receptor beta chains derived from one specimen sequenced in a study of T-cell memory formation after mild COVID-19. TCRdb re-called the 5' RACE reads through MiXCR, storing one row per CDR3 protein. The sample shows roughly 130,000 distinct CDR3 sequences, about 5.9% of them seen only once. What was sequenced was PBMCs or a T cell subset sorted from them (not recorded which). The receptors derive from an adult woman who had mild COVID-19 (a few samples of this study predate the infection). Cell type and time point are not known.

This clonotype has at least ten counts. This chain uses TRBV7-2 with TRBJ2-5; perhaps TRBD2 as D (6 bases). Germline V lookup: CDR1 SGHTA, CDR2 FQGNSA. CDR3 length: 14 amino acids. Trimming took 3 bases from V and 1 from J, leaving 9 bases between them. CDR3 protein: CASSLRAGQETQYF. CDR3 sequence (DNA): TGTGCCAGCAGCTTGAGAGCGGGCCAAGAGACCCAGTACTTC.

The table lists this clonotype with a few counts. The chain joins TRBV12-3 or TRBV12-4 to TRBJ1-1, with D possibly being TRBD1 (6 bases). This CDR3 has 14 residues. V was trimmed by 10 bases and J by 4 bases, leaving 19 bases between them. The CDR3 region is CATWLGGATTEAFF. The CDR3 DNA follows: TGTGCCACCTGGTTGGGGGGCGCAACCACTGAAGCTTTCTTT.

This clonotype was seen at least ten times. CDR3 region: CASSLDRPNTGELFF. CDR3 bases: TGTGCCAGCAGCCTCGACAGACCCAACACCGGGGAGCTGTTTTTT. The chain links TRBV9 to TRBJ2-2; possible D gene TRBD1, 5 bases. The CDR3 covers 15 residues. Germline V gene lookup returns CDR1 SGDLS and CDR2 YYNGEE. The ends were cut back, 4 bases at V and 2 bases at J, with 12 bases in the middle.

The rearrangement uses TRBV12-5 and TRBJ2-5, with D possibly matching TRBD1 (7 bases). Germline-derived CDR1 and CDR2 are LGHNT and FRNRAP. The V and J ends lost 0 bases and 3 bases respectively, with 14 bases between them. CDR3 length: 16 residues. The CDR3 region is CASGLVIPRGEETQYF. The CDR3 nucleotides read TGTGCTAGTGGTTTGGTAATCCCCAGGGGGGAAGAGACCCAGTACTTC.

This clonotype was detected only a few times. The rearrangement joins TRBV2 to TRBJ2-7, with D perhaps TRBD2 (5 bases). The CDR3 totals 13 residues. Germline V gene data show CDR1 as SNHLY and CDR2 as FYNNEI. Trimming removed 5 bases at V and 2 bases at J, with 10 bases between. CDR3 in amino acids: CASSNGETYEQYF. The CDR3 bases are TGTGCCAGCAGTAATGGGGAGACCTACGAGCAGTACTTC. Based on the CDR3 plus reference TRBV2 and TRBJ2-7, the full variable domain is EPEVTQTPSHQVTQMGQEVILRCVPISNHLYFYWYRQILGQKVEFLVSFYNNEISEKSEIFDDQFSVERPDGSNFTLKIRSTKLEDSAMYFCASSNGETYEQYFGPGTRLTVT.

The J gene is TRBJ2-5, the V gene TRBV5-1, with D tentatively TRBD2 (5 bases). Germline V gene lookup returns CDR1 SGHRS and CDR2 YFSETQ. The CDR3 runs to 13 residues. The ends were cut back, 4 bases at V and 5 bases at J, with 12 bases in the middle. CDR3 DNA sequence: TGCGCCAGCAGCCCCGGAGGATGGGAGACCCAGTACTTC. It yields the protein CASSPGGWETQYF.